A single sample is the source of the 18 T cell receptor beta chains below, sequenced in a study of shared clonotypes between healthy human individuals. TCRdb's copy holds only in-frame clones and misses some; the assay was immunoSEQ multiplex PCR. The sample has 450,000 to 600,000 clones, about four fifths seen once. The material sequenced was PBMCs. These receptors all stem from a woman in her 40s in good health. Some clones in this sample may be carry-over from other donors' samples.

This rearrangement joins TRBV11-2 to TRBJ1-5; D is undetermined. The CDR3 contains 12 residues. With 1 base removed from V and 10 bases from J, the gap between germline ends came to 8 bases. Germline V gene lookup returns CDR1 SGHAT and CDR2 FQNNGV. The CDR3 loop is CASSLVLGPQHF. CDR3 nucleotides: TGTGCCAGCAGCTTAGTCCTGGGACCCCAGCATTTT.

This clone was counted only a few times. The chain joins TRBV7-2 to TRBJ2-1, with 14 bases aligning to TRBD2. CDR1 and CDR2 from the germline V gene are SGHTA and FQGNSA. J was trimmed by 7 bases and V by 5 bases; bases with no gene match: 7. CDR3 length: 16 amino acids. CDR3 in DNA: TGTGCCAGCAGCATCGGGACTAGCGGGAGTCGGAATGAGCAGTTCTTC. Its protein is CASSIGTSGSRNEQFF.

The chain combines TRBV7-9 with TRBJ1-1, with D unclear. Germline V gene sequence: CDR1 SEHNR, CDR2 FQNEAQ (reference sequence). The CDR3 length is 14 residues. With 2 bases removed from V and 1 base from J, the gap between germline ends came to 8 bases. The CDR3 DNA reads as TGTGCCAGCAGCTTATGGCCCGAGAACACTGAAGCTTTCTTT. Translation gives CASSLWPENTEAFF. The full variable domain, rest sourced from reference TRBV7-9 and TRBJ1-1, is DTGVSQNPRHKITKRGQNVTFRCDPISEHNRLYWYRQTLGQGPEFLTYFQNEAQLEKSRLLSDRFSAERPKGSFSTLEIQRTEQGDSAMYLCASSLWPENTEAFFGQGTRLTVV.

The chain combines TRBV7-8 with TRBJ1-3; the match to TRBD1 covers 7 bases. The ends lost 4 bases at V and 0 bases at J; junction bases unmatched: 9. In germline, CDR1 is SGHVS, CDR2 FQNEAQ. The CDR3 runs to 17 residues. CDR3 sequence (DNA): TGTGCCAGCAGCTCTAGACCAGGGGGATACTCTGGAAACACCATATATTTT. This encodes CASSSRPGGYSGNTIYF.

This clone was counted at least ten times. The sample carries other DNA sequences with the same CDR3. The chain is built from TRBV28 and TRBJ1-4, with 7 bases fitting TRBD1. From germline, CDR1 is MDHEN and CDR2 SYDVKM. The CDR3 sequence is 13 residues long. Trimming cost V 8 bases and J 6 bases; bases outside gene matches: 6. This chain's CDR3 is CASHQGGDEKLFF. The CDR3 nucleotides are TGTGCCAGCCACCAGGGGGGGGATGAAAAACTGTTTTTT.

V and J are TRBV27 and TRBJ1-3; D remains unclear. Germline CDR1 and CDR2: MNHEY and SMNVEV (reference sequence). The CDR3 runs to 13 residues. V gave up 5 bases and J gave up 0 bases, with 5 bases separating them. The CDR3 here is CASSRFSGNTIYF. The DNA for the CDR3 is TGTGCCAGCAGTAGGTTCTCTGGAAACACCATATATTTT.

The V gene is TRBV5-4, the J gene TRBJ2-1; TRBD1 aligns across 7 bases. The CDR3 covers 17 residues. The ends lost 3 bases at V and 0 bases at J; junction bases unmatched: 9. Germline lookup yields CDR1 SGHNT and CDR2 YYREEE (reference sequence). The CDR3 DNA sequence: TGTGCCAGCAGCTCCAACAGGGGACGAAGCTCCTACAATGAGCAGTTCTTC. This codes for CASSSNRGRSSYNEQFF.

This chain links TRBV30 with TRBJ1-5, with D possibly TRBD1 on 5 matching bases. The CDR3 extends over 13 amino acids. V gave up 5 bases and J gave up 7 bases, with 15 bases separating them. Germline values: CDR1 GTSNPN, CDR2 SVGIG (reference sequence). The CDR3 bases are TGTGCCTGGGACGGGCCGGGGGACCAGCCCCAGCATTTT. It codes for CAWDGPGDQPQHF.

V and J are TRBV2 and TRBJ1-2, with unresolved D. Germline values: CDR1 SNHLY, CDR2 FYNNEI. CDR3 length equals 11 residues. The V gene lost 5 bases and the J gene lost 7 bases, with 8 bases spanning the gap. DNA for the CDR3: TGTGCCAGCAGTAGGCCAACTGGCTACACCTTC. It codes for CASSRPTGYTF.

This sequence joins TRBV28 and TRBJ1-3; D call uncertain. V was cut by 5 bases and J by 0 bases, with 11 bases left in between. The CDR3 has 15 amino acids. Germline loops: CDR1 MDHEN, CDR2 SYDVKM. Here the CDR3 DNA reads TGTGCCAGCAGTCCCTCGGAACGCTCTGGAAACACCATATATTTT. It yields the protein CASSPSERSGNTIYF.

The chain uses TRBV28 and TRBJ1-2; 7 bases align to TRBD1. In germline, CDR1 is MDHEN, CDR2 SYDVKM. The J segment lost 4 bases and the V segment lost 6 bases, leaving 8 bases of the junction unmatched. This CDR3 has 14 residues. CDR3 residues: CASSRPGQIYGYTF. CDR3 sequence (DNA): TGTGCCAGCAGCCGACCGGGACAGATCTATGGCTACACCTTC.

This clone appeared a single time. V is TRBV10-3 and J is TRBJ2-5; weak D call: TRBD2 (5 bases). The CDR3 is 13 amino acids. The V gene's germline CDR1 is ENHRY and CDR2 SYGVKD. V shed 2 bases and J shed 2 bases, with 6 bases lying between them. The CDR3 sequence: CAISEREQETQYF. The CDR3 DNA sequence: TGTGCCATCAGTGAGCGGGAACAAGAGACCCAGTACTTC.

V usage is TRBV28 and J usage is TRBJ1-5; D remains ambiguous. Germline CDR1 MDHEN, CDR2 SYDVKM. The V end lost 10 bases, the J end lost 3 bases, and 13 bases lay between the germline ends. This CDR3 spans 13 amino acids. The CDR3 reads CATHGVFNQPQHF. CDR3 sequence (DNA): TGTGCCACCCATGGGGTATTCAATCAGCCCCAGCATTTT.

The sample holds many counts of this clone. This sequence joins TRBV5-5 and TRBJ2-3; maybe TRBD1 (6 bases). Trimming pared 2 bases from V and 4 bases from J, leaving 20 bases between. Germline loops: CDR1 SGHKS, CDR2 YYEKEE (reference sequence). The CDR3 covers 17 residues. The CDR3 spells CASSFSPVWQGSDTQYF. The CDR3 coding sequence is TGTGCCAGCAGCTTTTCCCCCGTGTGGCAGGGGTCAGATACGCAGTATTTT.

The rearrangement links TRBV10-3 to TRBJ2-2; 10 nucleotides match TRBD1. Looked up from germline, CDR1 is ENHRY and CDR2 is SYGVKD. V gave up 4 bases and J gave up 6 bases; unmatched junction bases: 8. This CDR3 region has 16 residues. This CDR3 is CAISGQGANLAGELFF. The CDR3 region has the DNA TGTGCCATCAGTGGACAGGGGGCGAATCTGGCCGGGGAGCTGTTTTTT.

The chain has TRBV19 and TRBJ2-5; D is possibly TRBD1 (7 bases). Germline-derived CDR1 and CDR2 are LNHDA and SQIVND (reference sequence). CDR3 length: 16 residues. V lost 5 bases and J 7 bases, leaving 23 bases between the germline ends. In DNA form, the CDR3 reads TGTGCCAGTAGTCCAAACTGGGACAGCTCAGCGGGGACCCAGTACTTC. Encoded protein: CASSPNWDSSAGTQYF.

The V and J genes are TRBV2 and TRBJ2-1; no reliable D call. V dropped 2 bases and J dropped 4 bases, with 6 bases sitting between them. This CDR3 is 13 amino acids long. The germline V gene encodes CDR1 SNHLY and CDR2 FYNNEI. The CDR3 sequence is CASSEIGYNEQFF. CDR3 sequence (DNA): TGTGCCAGCAGTGAAATCGGATACAATGAGCAGTTCTTC.

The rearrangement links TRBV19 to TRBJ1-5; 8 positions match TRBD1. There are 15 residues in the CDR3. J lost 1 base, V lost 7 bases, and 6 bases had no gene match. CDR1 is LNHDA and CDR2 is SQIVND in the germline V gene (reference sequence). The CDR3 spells CASTLGQGSNQPQHF. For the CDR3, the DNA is TGTGCCAGTACCCTCGGACAGGGAAGCAATCAGCCCCAGCATTTT.